These 20 T cell receptor beta chains originate from one sample sequenced in a study of blood T cell repertoires in COVID-19 (dated by TCRdb to about 2020). The library was obtained by the immunoSEQ multiplex PCR assay. TCRdb carries this immuneACCESS record with in-frame sequences only. Its versions omit some clonotypes, under half of them owing to an unresolved V gene in the studies checked, with the rest unexplained. Counted in this sample were 270,000 or so clones; 83% of them appeared once. Jointly, the top ten make up approximately 9% of the sample. The sample was peripheral blood. The receptors come from a woman aged 45-60 years who had recovered from COVID-19.

The chain is built from TRBV3-1 (or the pseudogene TRBV3-2) and TRBJ1-6, with D possibly matching TRBD1 (5 bases). There are 13 residues in the CDR3. V lost 2 bases and J lost 6, with 5 bases in between. Germline V lookup: CDR1 LGHDT, CDR2 YNNKEL (reference sequence). The CDR3 sequence is CASSQQGNSPLHF. CDR3 DNA: TGTGCCAGCAGCCAACAGGGTAATTCACCCCTCCACTTT.

This rearrangement joins TRBV5-1 to TRBJ1-3; 8 bases agree with TRBD1. V gave up 7 bases and J gave up 2 bases; unmatched junction bases: 8. The CDR3 loop spans 15 amino acids. The germline V gene encodes CDR1 SGHRS and CDR2 YFSETQ. The CDR3 DNA sequence: TGCGCCAGCGCCACCCAGGGGGCGCCTGGAAACACCATATATTTT. This sequence encodes CASATQGAPGNTIYF.

V gene TRBV6-6 combines with J gene TRBJ1-2; D might be TRBD1 (6 bases). Between the trimmed V and J ends, which lost 5 bases and 4 bases, there was a span of 14 bases. CDR3 length equals 14 residues. CDR1 and CDR2 (germline): MNHNY, SVGAGI (reference sequence). For the CDR3, the DNA is TGTGCCAGCAGTCCACAGGGAATTTCCTATGGCTACACCTTC. Translated: CASSPQGISYGYTF.

This chain connects TRBV7-2 to TRBJ2-3; D remains unclear. Germline V gene lookup returns CDR1 SGHTA and CDR2 FQGNSA. V lost 2 bases and J 6 bases, leaving 12 bases between the germline ends. The CDR3 is 14 residues long. DNA of the CDR3: TGTGCCAGCAGCTTAAGTCCGGTTCTGGATACGCAGTATTTT. Amino acid sequence: CASSLSPVLDTQYF.

The CDR3 loop reads CASRPKRDRGEIYSNQPQHF. CDR3 coding DNA: TGTGCAAGTCGCCCCAAGCGGGACAGGGGGGAGATTTATAGCAATCAGCCCCAGCATTTT. The chain uses TRBV12-2 and TRBJ1-5; the table calls TRBD1, which could not be checked here. TRBV12-2 has pseudogene status. This CDR3 has 20 amino acids.

The table lists this clone with a count of one. This chain uses TRBV7-2 with TRBJ2-2, with TRBD2 matching over 9 bases. Germline values: CDR1 SGHTA, CDR2 FQGNSA. The CDR3 is made up of 16 amino acids. After removal of 5 bases from V and 6 bases from J, the junction contained 10 bases not matched to a gene. CDR3: CASSLPVAGVAGELFF. The CDR3 DNA reads as TGTGCCAGCAGCCTACCTGTAGCGGGGGTGGCCGGGGAGCTGTTTTTT. The full variable domain, rest sourced from reference TRBV7-2 and TRBJ2-2, is GAGVSQSPSNKVTEKGKDVELRCDPISGHTALYWYRQSLGQGLEFLIYFQGNSAPDKSGLPSDRFSAERTGGSVSTLTIQRTQQEDSAVYLCASSLPVAGVAGELFFGEGSRLTVL.

The chain recombines TRBV6-2 or TRBV6-3 with TRBJ2-7; TRBD2 agrees at 10 bases. Trimming removed 2 bases from V and 8 bases from J; junction bases left unmatched: 15. Germline CDR1 and CDR2: MNHEY and SVGEGT. CDR3 length: 17 residues. CDR3 loop: CASSYGTLAGVVSKQYF. CDR3 sequence (DNA): TGTGCCAGCAGTTACGGAACCCTAGCGGGGGTTGTATCCAAGCAGTACTTC.

The chain combines TRBV19 with TRBJ2-3; TRBD2 matches 8 bases. The germline V gene has CDR1 LNHDA and CDR2 SQIVND (reference sequence). V shed 5 bases, J shed 5 bases, and the junction held 15 bases outside the gene matches. The CDR3 runs to 17 residues. CDR3 sequence reads: CASSPPRSSGRKDTQYF. CDR3 coding DNA: TGTGCCAGTAGTCCCCCCAGGTCGAGCGGGAGAAAAGATACGCAGTATTTT. The variable domain in full, with the rest retrieved from reference TRBV19 and TRBJ2-3, is DGGITQSPKYLFRKEGQNVTLSCEQNLNHDAMYWYRQDPGQGLRLIYYSQIVNDFQKGDIAEGYSVSREKKESFPLTVTSAQKNPTAFYLCASSPPRSSGRKDTQYFGPGTRLTVL.

This sequence joins TRBV6-6 and TRBJ2-3, with D possibly matching TRBD2 (6 bases). This CDR3 is 14 amino acids long. Trimming removed 5 bases from V and 2 bases from J, with 11 bases in between. Germline CDR1 reads MNHNY; CDR2 reads SVGAGI (reference sequence). The CDR3 coding sequence is TGTGCCAGCAGTCGGGACTTGATCACAGATACGCAGTATTTT. The encoded protein is CASSRDLITDTQYF.

The rearrangement links TRBV5-4 to TRBJ2-7; TRBD2 matches at 7 bases. CDR1 is SGHNT and CDR2 is YYREEE in the germline V gene (reference sequence). The CDR3 is 15 amino acids. Germline trimming cut 0 bases from V and 1 base from J; bases unmatched to any gene: 4. CDR3 nucleotides: TGTGCCAGCAGCTTGGGAACGGGGGGTTCCTACGAGCAGTACTTC. Translated, it gives CASSLGTGGSYEQYF.

This clone came up a few times. V and J are TRBV10-3 and TRBJ2-1, with D maybe TRBD2 (6 bases). Germline loops: CDR1 ENHRY, CDR2 SYGVKD. Between the trimmed V and J ends, which lost 10 bases and 5 bases, there was a span of 15 bases. The CDR3 extends over 13 amino acids. CDR3 nucleotide sequence: TGTGCCAGCTCCCGGGACTTGCACAATGAGCAGTTCTTC. It specifies CASSRDLHNEQFF.

As to this clone: In the same sample, other DNA sequences code for this CDR3. The chain carries TRBV7-9 and TRBJ2-5, with TRBD2 identical over 11 bases. CDR3 length equals 14 residues. Trimming took 4 bases from V and 5 from J; bases not matched to a gene: 3. Germline V gene lookup returns CDR1 SEHNR and CDR2 FQNEAQ (reference sequence). The CDR3 protein is CASSSLAGEETQYF. The CDR3 bases are TGTGCCAGCAGCTCACTAGCGGGAGAGGAGACCCAGTACTTC.

This rearrangement joins TRBV3-1 (or the pseudogene TRBV3-2) to TRBJ1-6; TRBD1 agrees at 10 bases. CDR3 length: 16 residues. Germline CDR1 reads LGHDT; CDR2 reads YNNKEL (reference sequence). Trimming at V came to 4 bases and at J to 10 bases, leaving 10 bases not matched to a gene. CDR3 region: CASSRRGTGERSPLHF. Here the CDR3 DNA reads TGTGCCAGCAGCCGGCGAGGGACAGGGGAGAGGTCACCCCTCCACTTT.

V is TRBV28 and J is TRBJ1-2; D is unclear. V was trimmed by 5 bases and J by 7 bases, leaving 8 bases between them. The CDR3 spans 11 residues. Germline V gene lookup returns CDR1 MDHEN and CDR2 SYDVKM. This CDR3 reads CASSGQFGYTF. Here the CDR3 DNA reads TGTGCCAGCAGTGGCCAATTTGGCTACACCTTC.

The V gene is TRBV9, the J gene TRBJ2-1, with TRBD2 matching 15 bases. CDR3 length: 19 amino acids. Germline lookup yields CDR1 SGDLS and CDR2 YYNGEE. V shed 3 bases, J shed 6 bases, and the junction held 13 bases outside the gene matches. The CDR3 loop is CASSDRTSGGAYLFNEQFF. In DNA, the CDR3 is TGTGCCAGCAGCGATCGGACTAGCGGGGGGGCCTACCTTTTCAATGAGCAGTTCTTC.

The rearrangement links TRBV30 to TRBJ1-2, with D maybe TRBD1 (5 bases). Germline CDR1 reads GTSNPN; CDR2 reads SVGIG (reference sequence). The CDR3 runs 12 residues. The V end was cut by 6 bases, the J end by 5 bases, with 13 bases between. CDR3 in DNA: TGTGCCTGTAGAGACAGTCCTTATGGCTACACCTTC. Protein sequence: CACRDSPYGYTF.

Only one count was recorded for this clone. The chain combines TRBV7-2 with TRBJ1-6, with TRBD1 matching 7 bases. This CDR3 is built from 13 residues. The germline V gene encodes CDR1 SGHTA and CDR2 FQGNSA. The V and J ends lost 6 bases and 8 bases, in that order; junction bases with no gene match: 4. The CDR3 loop reads CASSSGTDSPLHF. The CDR3 DNA reads TGTGCCAGCAGTTCCGGGACAGATTCACCCCTCCACTTT.

The J gene is TRBJ2-2, the V gene TRBV5-1; no clear D gene. V was shortened by 0 bases and J by 7 bases, with 4 bases between the two germline ends. The V gene's germline CDR1 is SGHRS and CDR2 YFSETQ. The CDR3 runs 12 residues. The CDR3 reads CASSLGGGELFF. CDR3 coding DNA: TGCGCCAGCAGCTTGGGAGGCGGGGAGCTGTTTTTT.

The rearrangement joins TRBV7-9 to TRBJ2-4, with D possibly matching TRBD1 (6 bases). Trimming left V 5 bases short and J 9 bases short, with 20 bases between. The CDR3 is 15 amino acids. Germline CDR1 is SEHNR and CDR2 is FQNEAQ (reference sequence). The CDR3 DNA reads TGTGCCAGCAGCACCTCCGGGACACCCAGTGGCATTCAGTACTTC. It is translated as CASSTSGTPSGIQYF.

The rearrangement uses TRBV28 and TRBJ2-3; a possible D gene is TRBD2 (7 bases). The germline V and J ends were trimmed by 4 bases and 1 base, with 15 bases remaining between them. This CDR3 has 16 residues. Looked up from germline, CDR1 is MDHEN and CDR2 is SYDVKM. CDR3 bases: TGTGCCAGCAGTTACCCTCCGGGGGGCGGCACAGATACGCAGTATTTT. The encoded protein is CASSYPPGGGTDTQYF.